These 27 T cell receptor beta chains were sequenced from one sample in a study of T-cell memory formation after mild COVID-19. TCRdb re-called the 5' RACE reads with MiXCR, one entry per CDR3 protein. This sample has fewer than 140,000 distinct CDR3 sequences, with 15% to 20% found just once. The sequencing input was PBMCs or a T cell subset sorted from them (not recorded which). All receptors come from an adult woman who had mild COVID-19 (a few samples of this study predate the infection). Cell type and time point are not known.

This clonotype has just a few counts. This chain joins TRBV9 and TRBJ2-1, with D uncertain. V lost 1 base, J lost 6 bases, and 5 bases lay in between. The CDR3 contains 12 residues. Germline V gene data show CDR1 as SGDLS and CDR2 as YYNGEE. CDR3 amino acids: CASSVIGNEQFF. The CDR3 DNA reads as TGTGCCAGCAGCGTAATAGGCAATGAGCAGTTCTTC. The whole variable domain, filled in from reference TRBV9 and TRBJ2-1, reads DSGVTQTPKHLITATGQRVTLRCSPRSGDLSVYWYQQSLDQGLQFLIQYYNGEERAKGNILERFSAQQFPDLHSELNLSSLELGDSALYFCASSVIGNEQFFGPGTRLTVL.

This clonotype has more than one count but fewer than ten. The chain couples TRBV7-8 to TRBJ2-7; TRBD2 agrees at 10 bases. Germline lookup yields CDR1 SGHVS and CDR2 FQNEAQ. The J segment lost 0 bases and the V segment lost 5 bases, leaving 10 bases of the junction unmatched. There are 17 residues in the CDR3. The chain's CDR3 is CASSLRVAGGSSYEQYF. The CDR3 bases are TGTGCCAGCAGCCTGAGGGTAGCGGGAGGCTCCTCCTACGAGCAGTACTTC.

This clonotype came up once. CDR3 nucleotides: TGTGCCAGCAGCCGACTCTGGGCGACCCAGGATGGGAACATTCAGTACTTC. Translating gives CASSRLWATQDGNIQYF. The V and J genes are TRBV7-9 and TRBJ2-4; D ambiguous. This CDR3 contains 17 residues. Per the germline V gene, CDR1 is SEHNR and CDR2 is FQNEAQ (reference sequence). V lost 5 bases and J lost 7, with 24 bases in between.

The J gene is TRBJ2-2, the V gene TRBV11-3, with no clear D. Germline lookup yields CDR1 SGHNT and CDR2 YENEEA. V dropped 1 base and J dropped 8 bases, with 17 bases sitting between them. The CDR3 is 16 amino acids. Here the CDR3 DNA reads TGTGCCAGCAGCTTAGGATACCTCCCAGGACCGGGGGAGCTGTTTTTT. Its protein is CASSLGYLPGPGELFF.

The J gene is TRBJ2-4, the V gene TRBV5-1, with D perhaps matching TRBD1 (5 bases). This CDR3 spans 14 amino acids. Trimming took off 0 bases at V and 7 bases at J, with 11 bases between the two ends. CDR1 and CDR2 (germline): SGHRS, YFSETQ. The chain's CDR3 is CASSLGQGLNIQYF. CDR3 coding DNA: TGCGCCAGCAGCTTGGGCCAGGGTCTCAACATTCAGTACTTC.

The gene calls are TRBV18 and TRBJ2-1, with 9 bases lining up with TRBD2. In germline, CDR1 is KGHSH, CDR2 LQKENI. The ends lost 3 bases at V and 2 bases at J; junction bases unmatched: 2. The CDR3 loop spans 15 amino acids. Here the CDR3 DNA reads TGTGCCAGCTCACCCGTAGCGGGAGCCTACAATGAGCAGTTCTTC. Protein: CASSPVAGAYNEQFF.

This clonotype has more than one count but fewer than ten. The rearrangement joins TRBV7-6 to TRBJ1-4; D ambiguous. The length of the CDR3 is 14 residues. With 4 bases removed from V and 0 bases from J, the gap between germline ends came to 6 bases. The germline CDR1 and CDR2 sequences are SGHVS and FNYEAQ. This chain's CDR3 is CASSSRATNEKLFF. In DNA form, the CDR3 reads TGTGCCAGCAGCTCCAGAGCAACTAATGAAAAACTGTTTTTT. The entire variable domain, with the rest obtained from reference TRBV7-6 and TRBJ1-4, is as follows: GAGVSQSPRYKVTKRGQDVALRCDPISGHVSLYWYRQALGQGPEFLTYFNYEAQQDKSGLPNDRFSAERPEGSISTLTIQRTEQRDSAMYRCASSSRATNEKLFFGSGTQLSVL.

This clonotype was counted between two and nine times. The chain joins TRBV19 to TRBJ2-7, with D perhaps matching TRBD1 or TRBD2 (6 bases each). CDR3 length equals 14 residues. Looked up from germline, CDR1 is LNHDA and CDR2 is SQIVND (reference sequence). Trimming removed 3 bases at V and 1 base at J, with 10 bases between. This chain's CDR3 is CASSIGGTSYEQYF. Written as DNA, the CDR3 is TGTGCCAGTAGTATTGGGGGGACATCCTACGAGCAGTACTTC.

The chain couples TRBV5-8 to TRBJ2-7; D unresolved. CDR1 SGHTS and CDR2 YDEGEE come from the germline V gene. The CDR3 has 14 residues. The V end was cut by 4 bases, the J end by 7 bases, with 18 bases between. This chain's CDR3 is CASSRRTGFGEQYF. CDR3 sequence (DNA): TGTGCCAGCAGCCGCCGGACCGGGTTTGGAGAGCAGTACTTC.

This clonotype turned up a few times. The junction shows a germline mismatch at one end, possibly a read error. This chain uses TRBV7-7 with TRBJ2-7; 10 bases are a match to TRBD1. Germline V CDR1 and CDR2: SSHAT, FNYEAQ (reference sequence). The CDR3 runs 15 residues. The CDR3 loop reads CASSPGTGASHEQYF. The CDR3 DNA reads TGTGCCAGCAGCCCCGGGACAGGGGCCTCCCACGAGCAGTACTTC. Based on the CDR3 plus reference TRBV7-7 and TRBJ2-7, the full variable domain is GAGVSQSPRYKVTKRGQDVTLRCDPISSHATLYWYQQALGQGPEFLTYFNYEAQPDKSGLPSDRFSAERPEGSISTLTIQRTEQRDSAMYRCASSPGTGASHEQYFGPGTRLTVT.

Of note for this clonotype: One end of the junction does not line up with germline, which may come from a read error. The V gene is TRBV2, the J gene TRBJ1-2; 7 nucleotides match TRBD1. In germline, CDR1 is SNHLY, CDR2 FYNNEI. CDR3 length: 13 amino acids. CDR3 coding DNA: TGTGCCAGCAGGGAAGACAGGGTGGGTGGCTACACCTTC. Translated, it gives CASREDRVGGYTF.

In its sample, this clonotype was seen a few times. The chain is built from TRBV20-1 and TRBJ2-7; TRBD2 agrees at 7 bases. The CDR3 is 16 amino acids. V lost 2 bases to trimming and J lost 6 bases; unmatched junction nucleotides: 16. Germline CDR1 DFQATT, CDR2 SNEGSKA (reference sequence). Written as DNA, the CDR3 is TGCAGTGCTAGAATAGGGTGGAGGGAGGGCCGTCTCGAGCAGTACTTC. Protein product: CSARIGWREGRLEQYF.

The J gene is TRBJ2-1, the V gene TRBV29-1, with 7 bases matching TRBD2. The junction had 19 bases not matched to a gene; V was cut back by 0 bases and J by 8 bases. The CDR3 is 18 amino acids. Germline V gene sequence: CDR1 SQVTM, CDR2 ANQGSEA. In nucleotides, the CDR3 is TGCAGCGTTGAAGATCTGGACGGGAGGCCTGACAGAGTGGATGAGCAGTTCTTC. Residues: CSVEDLDGRPDRVDEQFF.

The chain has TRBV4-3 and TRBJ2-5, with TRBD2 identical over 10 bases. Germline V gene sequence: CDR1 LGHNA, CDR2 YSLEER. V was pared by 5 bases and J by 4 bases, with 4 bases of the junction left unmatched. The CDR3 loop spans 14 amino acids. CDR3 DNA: TGCGCCAGCAGCTCCCGACTAGCGGGAGAGACCCAGTACTTC. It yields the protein CASSSRLAGETQYF.

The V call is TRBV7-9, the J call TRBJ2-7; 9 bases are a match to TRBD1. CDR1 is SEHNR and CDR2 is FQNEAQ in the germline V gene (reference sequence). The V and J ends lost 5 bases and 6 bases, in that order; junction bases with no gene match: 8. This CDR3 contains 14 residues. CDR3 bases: TGTGCCAGCAGCCCCCGGGACAGGGCCGGCGAGCAGTACTTC. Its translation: CASSPRDRAGEQYF.

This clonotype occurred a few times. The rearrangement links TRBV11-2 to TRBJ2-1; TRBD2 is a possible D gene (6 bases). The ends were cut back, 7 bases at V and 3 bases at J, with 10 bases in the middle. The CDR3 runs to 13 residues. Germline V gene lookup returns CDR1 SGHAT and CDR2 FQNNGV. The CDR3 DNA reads TGTGCCAGCAAGAAGGGAGGCTACAATGAGCAGTTCTTC. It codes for CASKKGGYNEQFF.

In DNA form, the CDR3 reads TGTGCCAGCAGCTGGACAGGGGAGTCCTACGAGCAGTACTTC. Its protein is CASSWTGESYEQYF. This chain connects TRBV7-6 to TRBJ2-7; TRBD1 matches 9 bases. CDR3 length: 14 amino acids. The germline gives CDR1 SGHVS, CDR2 FNYEAQ. V shed 4 bases and J 1 base; nucleotides not matched to a gene: 2.

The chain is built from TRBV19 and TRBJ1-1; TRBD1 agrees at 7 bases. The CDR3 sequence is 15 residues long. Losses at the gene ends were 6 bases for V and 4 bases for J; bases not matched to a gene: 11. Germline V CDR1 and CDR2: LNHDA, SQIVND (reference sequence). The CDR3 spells CASRQSDRDFTEAFF. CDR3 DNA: TGTGCCAGTAGGCAAAGTGACAGGGACTTCACTGAAGCTTTCTTT.

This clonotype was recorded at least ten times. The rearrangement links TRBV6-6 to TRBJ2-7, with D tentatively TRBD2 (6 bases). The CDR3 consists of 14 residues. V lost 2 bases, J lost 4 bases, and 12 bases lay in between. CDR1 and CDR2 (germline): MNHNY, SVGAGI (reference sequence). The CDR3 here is CASSYEGGAYEQYF. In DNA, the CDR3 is TGTGCCAGCAGTTACGAGGGAGGAGCTTACGAGCAGTACTTC.

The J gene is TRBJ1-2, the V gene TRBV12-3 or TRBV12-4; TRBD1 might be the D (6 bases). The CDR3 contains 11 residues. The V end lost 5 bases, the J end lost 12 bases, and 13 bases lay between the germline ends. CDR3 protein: CASSDTGLHTF. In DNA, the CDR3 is TGTGCCAGCAGTGACACAGGGTTACACACCTTC.

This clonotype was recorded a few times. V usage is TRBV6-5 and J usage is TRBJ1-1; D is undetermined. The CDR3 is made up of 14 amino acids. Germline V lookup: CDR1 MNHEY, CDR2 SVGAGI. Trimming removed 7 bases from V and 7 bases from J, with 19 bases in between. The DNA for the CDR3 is TGTGCCAGCACCCTCGATTGGGAGGGCAGTGAAGCTTTCTTT. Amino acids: CASTLDWEGSEAFF.

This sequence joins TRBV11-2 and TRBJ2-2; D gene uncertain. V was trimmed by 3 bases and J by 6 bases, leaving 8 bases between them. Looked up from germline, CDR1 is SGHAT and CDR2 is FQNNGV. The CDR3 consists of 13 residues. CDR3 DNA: TGTGCCAGCAGCTTCATGGCCCCCGGGGAGCTGTTTTTT. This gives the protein CASSFMAPGELFF.

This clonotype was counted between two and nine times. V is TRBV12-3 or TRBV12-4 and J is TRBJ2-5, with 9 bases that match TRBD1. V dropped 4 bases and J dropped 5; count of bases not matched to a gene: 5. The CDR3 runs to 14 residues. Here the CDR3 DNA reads TGTGCCAGCAGTTCAGGACAGGGGACGGAGACCCAGTACTTC. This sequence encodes CASSSGQGTETQYF.

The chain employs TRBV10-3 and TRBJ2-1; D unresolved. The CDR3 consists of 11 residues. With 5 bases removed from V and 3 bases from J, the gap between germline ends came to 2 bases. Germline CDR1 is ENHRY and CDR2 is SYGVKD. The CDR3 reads CAISIYNEQFF. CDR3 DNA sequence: TGTGCCATCAGTATCTACAATGAGCAGTTCTTC.

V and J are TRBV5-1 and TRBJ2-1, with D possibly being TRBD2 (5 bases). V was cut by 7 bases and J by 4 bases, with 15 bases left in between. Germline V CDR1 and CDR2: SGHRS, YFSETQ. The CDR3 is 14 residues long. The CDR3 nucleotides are TGCGCCAGCTCGGGATACTACCAGTACAATGAGCAGTTCTTC. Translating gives CASSGYYQYNEQFF.

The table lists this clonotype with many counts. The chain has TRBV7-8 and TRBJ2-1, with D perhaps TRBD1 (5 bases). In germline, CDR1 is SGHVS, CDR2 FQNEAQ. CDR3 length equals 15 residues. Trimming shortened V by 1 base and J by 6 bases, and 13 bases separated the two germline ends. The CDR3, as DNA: TGTGCCAGCAGCTTAGGCTCAGGGCGGCTCAATGAGCAGTTCTTC. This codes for CASSLGSGRLNEQFF.

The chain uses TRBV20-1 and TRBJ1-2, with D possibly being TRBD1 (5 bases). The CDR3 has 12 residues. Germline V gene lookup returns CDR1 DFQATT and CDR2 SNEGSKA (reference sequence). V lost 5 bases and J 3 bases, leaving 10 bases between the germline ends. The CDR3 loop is CSAPDSYYGYTF. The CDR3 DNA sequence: TGCAGTGCTCCCGACAGTTACTATGGCTACACCTTC.